The rows below give T cell receptor beta chains drawn from one sample of a study of cytomegalovirus exposure and HLA in healthy donors. This table comes from immunoSEQ multiplex PCR, and its TCRdb copy is limited to in-frame clones, with some not included. Of about 140,000 clones listed, around 75% are singletons. The sample comprised PBMCs. The receptor source for this set is a man between 35 and 55 years old in good health and CMV-seronegative. CDR3s leave out the opening cysteine and the closing phenylalanine or tryptophan. Each record gives: J gene, clone size, V gene, CDR3 protein. The listing skips clone size in some rows; elsewhere it reads once, few, many or a size class.

J: TRBJ2-2; size: few; V: TRBV4-3; CDR3: ASSQPRTGGRTGELF
J: TRBJ1-4; size: -; V: TRBV28; CDR3: ASTRVRTDNEKLF
J: TRBJ2-5; size: -; V: TRBV5-1; CDR3: ASSSGLAGGLGQETQY
J: TRBJ2-3; size: -; V: TRBV9; CDR3: ASSDDLFHSAGTQY
J: TRBJ1-6; size: -; V: TRBV6-4; CDR3: ASSLQDNSPLH
J: TRBJ2-7; size: -; V: TRBV18; CDR3: ASSQVQSERGEQY
J: TRBJ1-5; size: few; V: TRBV7-8; CDR3: ASSSQQGDHNQPQH
J: TRBJ2-7; size: -; V: TRBV5-1; CDR3: ASSLRTDSYEQY
J: TRBJ1-1; size: once; V: TRBV5-5; CDR3: ASSPRQGGTEAF
J: TRBJ2-1; size: -; V: TRBV14; CDR3: ASSQDTFARNEQF
J: TRBJ1-1; size: -; V: TRBV28; CDR3: ASNPLRQLNTEAF
J: TRBJ2-3; size: -; V: TRBV27; CDR3: ASRILQGTEDTQY
J: TRBJ2-3; size: -; V: TRBV5-1; CDR3: ASSLGLVPDTQY
J: TRBJ1-5; size: -; V: TRBV7-2; CDR3: ASSLGLNQPQH
J: TRBJ2-5; size: -; V: TRBV7-2; CDR3: ASSLTDRVEQY
J: -; size: -; V: TRBV10-3; CDR3: AISDLTSYEQY
J: TRBJ1-6; size: -; V: TRBV5-5; CDR3: ASSFPQGNRNSPLH